This entry describes one TCR beta chain. Its antigen is currently not known. There are no base qualities to consult, and no much larger clone falls within one base. This sample was taken from a study of blood T cells in healthy people across ages (dated by TCRdb to about 2015). Broadly, across the study: In model experiments, template switching captured roughly one uniquely barcoded TCR beta cDNA molecule for every two T cells. The study measured age-related changes in TCR beta repertoire diversity using deep sequencing normalized with unique cDNA molecular identifiers. Donors were grouped into four age groups: young (average 16 years), middle-aged (about 40), aged (about 60) and long-lived (approximately 82). To avoid experimental bias, donors of different ages were randomly spread across the sequencing lanes. Two additional independent replicas of 1 million unique cDNA reads from the same blood draw were analyzed for two donors (one aged 18 to 29 and one aged 80 or older).

V sheds 0 bases and J sheds 3 bases, leaving 12 bases between their ends. As encoded in the germline V gene (reference sequence), CDR1 is MNHNY while CDR2 is SVGAGI. From the cysteine through the phenylalanine, the CDR3 covers 15 amino acids. The DNA shown is the 45-base CDR3, in frame from base 1. The paper's findings and limits, for the study overall: Since profiling was done on bulk unsorted PBMCs, naive and antigen-experienced compartments could not be conclusively compared. Compared with the aged group, more naive CD4+ T cells, fewer expanded clones and increased TCR diversity were shown by the long-lived group, suggesting age selection. As age increased, observed TCR beta diversity per million T cells dropped in a roughly linear way, and a significant reduction was already evident by age around 41. The CMV infection status of donors was not known, potentially confounding age-related changes in expanded clonotypes. Estimates of total diversity based on one million sequenced T cells were regarded as lower bounds and as underestimates. The percentage of naive T cells measured by flow cytometry correlated strongly with observed TCR beta diversity.

Receptor libraries were prepared by 5' RACE. These reads were obtained on an Illumina HiSeq 2500. A second roughly 6 to 12 cycle PCR used a sample-barcoded 5' primer and a J-beta primer mix. A unique molecular identifier was introduced onto each TCR beta cDNA molecule by a template-switch 5' adaptor carrying 12 random nucleotides. Each sample yielded at least 2.5 million CDR3-containing paired-end reads. First-strand cDNA synthesis was performed from all RNA using the Mint cDNA synthesis kit, with priming by a TRBC-specific oligonucleotide. After uracil-DNA glycosylase treatment, a first 18-cycle PCR used universal primers M1SS and BC2_uni_R on all cDNA. Processing in the source paper ran as follows. For normalization, 1 million high-quality reads were randomly selected from each sample, with every read carrying a distinct molecular identifier. Instead of being binned into consensus sequences, reads that shared molecular identifiers were thrown out. MiTCR, with a Q25 quality threshold and the strictest error-elimination algorithm, was used for CDR3 identification, clonotype clustering and error correction. Lower-bound total TCR beta diversity was estimated with a nonparametric unseen species model using Euler transformation. TCRdb reanalyzed the raw reads on its own, using fastp at Q25 for trimming and MiXCR for clone calling, and kept in-frame beta chains. Entries are consolidated by CDR3 protein sequence, retaining the most common genes and DNA. These V and J calls originate from TCRdb's pipeline instead of the authors' own analysis. This sample gives 700,000 or so distinct CDR3 sequences in total; about a fifth of them show up just once. Around a fifth of the sample comes from the top ten.

Systemically healthy Caucasian individuals from Russia, around 38 in total and aged about 6 to 90 years, were included as donors. Each donor gave roughly 9 milliliters of peripheral blood, drawn into EDTA-treated Vacutainer tubes. Ficoll-Paque density-gradient centrifugation was used to isolate PBMCs, with at least 6.5 million obtained per sample. Trizol reagent was used to extract total RNA from the PBMCs, yielding at least 6 micrograms per sample. For every donor, an aliquot of PBMCs went through flow cytometry to measure the percentages of naive CD45RAhigh/CD27high T cells. The chain couples TRBV6-6 to TRBJ2-7; the D gene is possibly TRBD1 or TRBD2, each agreeing over 5 bases. Sequenced: blood. This receptor was identified in a man between 70 and 80 years old in good health. The CDR3 in this case is CASSYSGEWGYEQYF. The DNA sequence is as follows: TGTGCCAGCAGTTACTCAGGGGAGTGGGGCTACGAGCAGTACTTC.